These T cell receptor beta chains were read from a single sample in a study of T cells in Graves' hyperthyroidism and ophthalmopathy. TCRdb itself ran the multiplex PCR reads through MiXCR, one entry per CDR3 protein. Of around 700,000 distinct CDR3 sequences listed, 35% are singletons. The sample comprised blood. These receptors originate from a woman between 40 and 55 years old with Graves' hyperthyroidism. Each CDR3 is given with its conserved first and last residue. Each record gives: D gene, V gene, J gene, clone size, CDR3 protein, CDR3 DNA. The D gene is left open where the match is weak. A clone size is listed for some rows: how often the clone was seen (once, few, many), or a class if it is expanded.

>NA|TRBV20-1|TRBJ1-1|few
CSARGQPNTEAFF
TGCAGTGCTAGAGGACAGCCGAACACTGAAGCTTTCTTT
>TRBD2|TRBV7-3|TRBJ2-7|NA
CASRLLAGTYEQYF
TGTGCCAGCAGGCTACTAGCGGGTACCTACGAGCAGTACTTC
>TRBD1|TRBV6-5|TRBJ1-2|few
CASTLGTGVEGYTF
TGTGCCAGCACCCTAGGGACAGGGGTCGAAGGCTACACCTTC
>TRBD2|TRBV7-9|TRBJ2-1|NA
CASSLGSSSGDEQFF
TGTGCCAGCAGCTTGGGATCGAGTAGCGGGGATGAGCAGTTCTTC
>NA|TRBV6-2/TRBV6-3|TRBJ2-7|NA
CASSYVLALSYEQYF
TGTGCCAGCAGTTACGTACTGGCTTTATCCTACGAGCAGTACTTC
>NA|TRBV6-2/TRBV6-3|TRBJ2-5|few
CASISRQGTETQYF
TGTGCCAGCATCTCTCGGCAAGGTACAGAGACCCAGTACTTC
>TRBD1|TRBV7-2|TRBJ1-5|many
CASSSPTGDQHF
TGTGCCAGCAGCTCGCCGACAGGGGATCAGCATTTT
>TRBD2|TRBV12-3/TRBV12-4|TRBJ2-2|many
CASRGGGELFF
TGTGCCAGCAGAGGCGGGGGGGAACTGTTTTTT
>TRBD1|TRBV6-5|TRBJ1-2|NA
CASSFGTVGNGYTF
TGTGCCAGCAGTTTCGGGACAGTAGGAAATGGCTACACCTTC
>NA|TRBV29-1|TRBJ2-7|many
CSVATGNTYEQYF
TGCAGCGTTGCTACCGGTAACACCTACGAGCAGTACTTC
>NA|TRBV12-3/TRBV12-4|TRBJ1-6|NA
CASAGRSSYNSPLHF
TGTGCCAGCGCAGGACGCAGCTCCTATAATTCACCCCTCCACTTT
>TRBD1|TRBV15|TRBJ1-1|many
CATSRDLFKGQGVTFF
TGTGCCACCAGCAGAGATCTTTTCAAGGGACAGGGGGTAACTTTCTTT
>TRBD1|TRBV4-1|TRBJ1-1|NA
CASSRGGGNTEAFF
TGCGCCAGCAGCCGAGGGGGCGGGAACACTGAAGCTTTCTTT
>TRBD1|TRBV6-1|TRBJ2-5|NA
CASSAGTGASQETQYF
TGTGCCAGCAGTGCCGGGACAGGGGCCTCCCAAGAGACCCAGTACTTC
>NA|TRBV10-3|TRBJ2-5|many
CAISEAGSKTQYF
TGTGCCATCAGTGAGGCGGGGTCTAAGACCCAGTACTTC
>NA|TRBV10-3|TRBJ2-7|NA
CAISSDRGFTYEQYF
TGTGCCATCAGTTCTGATCGGGGGTTTACCTACGAGCAGTACTTC
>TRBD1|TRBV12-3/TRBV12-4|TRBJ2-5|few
CASSLASGGETQYF
TGTGCCAGCAGTTTAGCGTCAGGGGGAGAGACCCAGTACTTC